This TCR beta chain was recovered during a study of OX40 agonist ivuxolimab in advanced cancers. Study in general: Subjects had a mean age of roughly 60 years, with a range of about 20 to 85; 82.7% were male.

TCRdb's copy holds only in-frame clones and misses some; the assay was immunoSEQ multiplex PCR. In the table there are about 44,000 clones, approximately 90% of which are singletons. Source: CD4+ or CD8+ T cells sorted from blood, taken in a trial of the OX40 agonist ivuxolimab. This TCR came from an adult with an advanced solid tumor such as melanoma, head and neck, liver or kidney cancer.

CDR3 region: CASSWDFTTDTQYF. CDR3 nucleotide sequence: TGTGCCAGCAGTTGGGACTTCACCACAGATACGCAGTATTTT. The genes are TRBV27 and TRBJ2-3; TRBD2 might be the D (6 bases). The length of the CDR3 is 14 residues. V lost 4 bases and J 2 bases, leaving 10 bases between the germline ends. From germline, CDR1 is MNHEY and CDR2 SMNVEV (reference sequence).